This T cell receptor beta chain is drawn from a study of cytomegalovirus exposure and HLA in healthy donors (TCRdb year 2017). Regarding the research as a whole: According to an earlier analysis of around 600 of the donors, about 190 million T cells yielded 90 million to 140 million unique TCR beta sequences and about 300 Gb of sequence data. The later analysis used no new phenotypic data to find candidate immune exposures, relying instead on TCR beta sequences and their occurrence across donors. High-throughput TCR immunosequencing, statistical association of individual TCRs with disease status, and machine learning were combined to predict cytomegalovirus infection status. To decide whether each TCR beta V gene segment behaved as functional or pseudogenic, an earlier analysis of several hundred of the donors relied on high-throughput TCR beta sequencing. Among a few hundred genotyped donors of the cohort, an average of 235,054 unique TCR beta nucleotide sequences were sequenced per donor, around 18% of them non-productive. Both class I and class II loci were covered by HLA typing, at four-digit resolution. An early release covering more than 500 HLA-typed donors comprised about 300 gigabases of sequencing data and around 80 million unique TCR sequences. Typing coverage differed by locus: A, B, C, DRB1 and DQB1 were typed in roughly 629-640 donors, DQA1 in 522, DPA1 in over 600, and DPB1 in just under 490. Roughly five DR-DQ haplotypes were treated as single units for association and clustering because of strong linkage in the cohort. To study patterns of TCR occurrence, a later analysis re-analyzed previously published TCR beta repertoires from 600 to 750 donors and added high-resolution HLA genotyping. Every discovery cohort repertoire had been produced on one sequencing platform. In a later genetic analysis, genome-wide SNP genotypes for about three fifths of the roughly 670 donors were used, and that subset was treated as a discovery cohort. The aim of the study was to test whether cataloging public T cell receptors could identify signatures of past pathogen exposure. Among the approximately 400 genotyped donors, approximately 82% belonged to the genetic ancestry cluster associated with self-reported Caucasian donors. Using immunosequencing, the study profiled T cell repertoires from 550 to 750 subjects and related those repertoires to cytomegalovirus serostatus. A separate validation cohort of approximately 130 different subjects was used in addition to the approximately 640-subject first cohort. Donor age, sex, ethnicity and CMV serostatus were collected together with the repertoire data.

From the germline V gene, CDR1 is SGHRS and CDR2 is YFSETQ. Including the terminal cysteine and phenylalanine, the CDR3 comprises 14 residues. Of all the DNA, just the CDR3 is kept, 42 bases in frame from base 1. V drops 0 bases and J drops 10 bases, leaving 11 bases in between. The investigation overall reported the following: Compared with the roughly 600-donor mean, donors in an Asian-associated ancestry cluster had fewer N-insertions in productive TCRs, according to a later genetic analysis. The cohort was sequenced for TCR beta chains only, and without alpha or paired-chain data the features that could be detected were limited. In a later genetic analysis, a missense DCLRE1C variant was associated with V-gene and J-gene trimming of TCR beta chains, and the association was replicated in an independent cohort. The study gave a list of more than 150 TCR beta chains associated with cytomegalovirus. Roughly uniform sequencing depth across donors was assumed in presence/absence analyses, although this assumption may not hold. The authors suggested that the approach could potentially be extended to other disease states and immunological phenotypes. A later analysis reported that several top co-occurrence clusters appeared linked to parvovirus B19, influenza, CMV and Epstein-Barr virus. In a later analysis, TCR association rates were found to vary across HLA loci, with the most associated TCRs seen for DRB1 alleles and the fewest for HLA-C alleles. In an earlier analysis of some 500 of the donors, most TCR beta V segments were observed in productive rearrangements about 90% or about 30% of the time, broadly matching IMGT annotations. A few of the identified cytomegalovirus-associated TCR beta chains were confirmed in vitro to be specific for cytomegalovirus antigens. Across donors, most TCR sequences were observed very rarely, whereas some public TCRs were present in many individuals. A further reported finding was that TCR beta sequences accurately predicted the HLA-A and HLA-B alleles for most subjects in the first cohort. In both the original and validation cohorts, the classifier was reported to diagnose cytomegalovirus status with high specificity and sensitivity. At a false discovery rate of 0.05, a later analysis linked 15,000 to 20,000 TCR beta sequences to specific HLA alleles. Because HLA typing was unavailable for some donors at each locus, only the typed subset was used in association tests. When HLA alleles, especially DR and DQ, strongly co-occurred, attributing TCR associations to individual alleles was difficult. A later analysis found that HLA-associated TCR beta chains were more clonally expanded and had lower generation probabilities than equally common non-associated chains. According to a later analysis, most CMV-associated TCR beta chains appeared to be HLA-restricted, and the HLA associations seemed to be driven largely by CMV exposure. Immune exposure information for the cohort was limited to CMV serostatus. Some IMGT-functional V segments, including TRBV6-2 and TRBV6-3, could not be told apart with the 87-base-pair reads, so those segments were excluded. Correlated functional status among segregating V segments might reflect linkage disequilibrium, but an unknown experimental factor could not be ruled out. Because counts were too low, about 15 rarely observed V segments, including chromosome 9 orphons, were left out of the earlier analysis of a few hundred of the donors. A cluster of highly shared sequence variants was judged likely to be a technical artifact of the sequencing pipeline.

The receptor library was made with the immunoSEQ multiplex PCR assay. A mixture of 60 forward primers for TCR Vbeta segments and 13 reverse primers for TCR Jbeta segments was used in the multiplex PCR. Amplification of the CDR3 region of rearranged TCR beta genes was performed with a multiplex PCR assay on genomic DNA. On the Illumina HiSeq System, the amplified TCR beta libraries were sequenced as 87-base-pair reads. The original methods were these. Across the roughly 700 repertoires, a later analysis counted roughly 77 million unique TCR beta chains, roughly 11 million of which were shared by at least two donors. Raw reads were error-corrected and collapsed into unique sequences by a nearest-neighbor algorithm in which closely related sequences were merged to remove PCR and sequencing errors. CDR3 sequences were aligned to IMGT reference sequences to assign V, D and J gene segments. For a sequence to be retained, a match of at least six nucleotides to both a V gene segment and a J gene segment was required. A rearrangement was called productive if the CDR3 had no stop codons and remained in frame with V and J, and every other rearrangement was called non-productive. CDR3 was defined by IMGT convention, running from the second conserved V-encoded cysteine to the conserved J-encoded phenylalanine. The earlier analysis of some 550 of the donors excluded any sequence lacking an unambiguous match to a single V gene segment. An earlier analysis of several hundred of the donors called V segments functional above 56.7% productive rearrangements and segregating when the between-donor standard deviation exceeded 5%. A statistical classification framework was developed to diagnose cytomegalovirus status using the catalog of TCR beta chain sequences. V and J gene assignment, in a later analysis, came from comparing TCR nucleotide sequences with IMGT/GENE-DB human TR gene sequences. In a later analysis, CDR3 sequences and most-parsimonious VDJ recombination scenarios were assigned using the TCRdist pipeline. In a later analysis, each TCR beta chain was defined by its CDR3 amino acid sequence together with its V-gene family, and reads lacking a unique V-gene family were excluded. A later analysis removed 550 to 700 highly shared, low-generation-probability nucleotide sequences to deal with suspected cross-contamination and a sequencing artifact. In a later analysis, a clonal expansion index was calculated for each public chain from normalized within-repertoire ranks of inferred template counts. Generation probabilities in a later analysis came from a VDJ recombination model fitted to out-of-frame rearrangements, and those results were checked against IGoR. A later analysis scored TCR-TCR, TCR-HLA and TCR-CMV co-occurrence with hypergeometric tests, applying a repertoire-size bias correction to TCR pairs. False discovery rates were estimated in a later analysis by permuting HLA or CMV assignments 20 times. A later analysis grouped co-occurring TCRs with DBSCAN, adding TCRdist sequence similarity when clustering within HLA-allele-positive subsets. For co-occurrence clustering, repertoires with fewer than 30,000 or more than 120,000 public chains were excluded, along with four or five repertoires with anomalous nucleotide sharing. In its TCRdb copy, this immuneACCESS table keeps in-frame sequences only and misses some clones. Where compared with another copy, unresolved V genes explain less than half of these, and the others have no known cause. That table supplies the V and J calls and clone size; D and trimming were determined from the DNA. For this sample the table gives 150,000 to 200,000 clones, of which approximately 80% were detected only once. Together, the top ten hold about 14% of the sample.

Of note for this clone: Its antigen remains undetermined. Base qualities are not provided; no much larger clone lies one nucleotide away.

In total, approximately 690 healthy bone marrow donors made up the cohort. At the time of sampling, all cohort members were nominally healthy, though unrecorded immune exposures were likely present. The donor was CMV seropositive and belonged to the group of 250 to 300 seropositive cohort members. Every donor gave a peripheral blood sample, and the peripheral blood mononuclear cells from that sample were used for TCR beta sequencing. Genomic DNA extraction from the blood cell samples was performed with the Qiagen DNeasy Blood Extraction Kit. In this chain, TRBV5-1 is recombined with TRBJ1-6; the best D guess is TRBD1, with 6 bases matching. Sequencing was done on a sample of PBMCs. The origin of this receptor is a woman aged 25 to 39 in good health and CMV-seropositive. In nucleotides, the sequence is TGCGCCAGCAGCTTGGCCGGCAGGGGATCACCCCTCCACTTT. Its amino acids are CASSLAGRGSPLHF.